This T cell receptor (beta chain) was obtained from a study of T cell repertoires in aging, cancer and after chemotherapy. The template was genomic DNA from peripheral blood, not RNA. TRB rearrangements spanning V, D and J were amplified using mixed TRB-A/B primers. TCRdb re-called the multiplex PCR reads through MiXCR, storing one row per CDR3 protein. The sample consists of around 20,000 distinct CDR3 sequences, roughly two fifths of them appearing once. Study conclusions and caveats: Across the chemotherapy interval, each cancer cohort showed higher median generation probability, suggesting thymic rebound.

As for this clonotype: Its cognate antigen is unknown.

Germline V gene sequence: CDR1 MNHEY, CDR2 SVGEGT. The V end was cut by 2 bases, the J end by 3 bases, with 5 bases between. This CDR3 spans 12 amino acids. This sequence was found in a human donor with a solid tumor. The sample was blood. The V and J genes are TRBV6-2 or TRBV6-3 and TRBJ2-7; no reliable D call. CDR3: CASSYKYYEQYF. The CDR3 DNA follows: TGTGCCAGCAGTTACAAATACTACGAGCAGTACTTC.